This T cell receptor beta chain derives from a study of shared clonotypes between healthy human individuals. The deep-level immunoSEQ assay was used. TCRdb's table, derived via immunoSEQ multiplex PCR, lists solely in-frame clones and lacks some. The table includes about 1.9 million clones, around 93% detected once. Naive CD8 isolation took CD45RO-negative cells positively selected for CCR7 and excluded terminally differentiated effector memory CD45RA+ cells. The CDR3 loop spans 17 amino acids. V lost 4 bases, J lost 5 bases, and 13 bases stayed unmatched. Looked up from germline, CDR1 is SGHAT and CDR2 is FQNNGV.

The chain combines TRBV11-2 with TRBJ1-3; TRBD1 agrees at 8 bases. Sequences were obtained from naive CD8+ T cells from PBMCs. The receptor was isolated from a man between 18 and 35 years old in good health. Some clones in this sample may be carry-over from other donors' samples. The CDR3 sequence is CASSSTFGQGARNTIYF. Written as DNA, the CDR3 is TGTGCCAGCAGCTCGACCTTTGGGCAGGGGGCGAGAAACACCATATATTTT.